The present T cell receptor beta chain was sequenced within a study of T cell responses to AZD1222 COVID-19 vaccine. The study's findings and limits: It was only six AZD1222 recipients who were seropositive at baseline.

Concerning this clone itself: Its antigen is not known.

Looked up from germline, CDR1 is MDHEN and CDR2 is SYDVKM. CDR3 length: 14 residues. The trim removed 5 bases at V and 9 bases at J, leaving 6 bases unmatched. Measured with immunoSEQ multiplex PCR; TCRdb has only the in-frame clones, and not every one. This repertoire shows 200,000 to 250,000 clones, roughly 94% found once; its top ten account for roughly 1.8%. V and J are TRBV28 and TRBJ1-6; TRBD1 agrees at 8 bases. The TCR was taken from an adult who received the MenACWY meningococcal vaccine as a control. Sample: peripheral blood, taken 28 days after the second dose of the MenACWY control vaccine. CDR3 protein: CASSDTGGGSPLHF. CDR3 nucleotides: TGTGCCAGCAGTGACACAGGGGGTGGTTCACCCCTCCACTTT.